The 6 T cell receptor beta chains below all came from one sample that was sequenced in a study of blood T cells in healthy people across ages. It was with a sample-barcoded 5' primer and a J-beta primer mix that a second PCR of about 6 to 11 cycles was run. TCRdb called the 5' RACE reads again in MiXCR, with one record for every CDR3 protein. The sample has more than 900,000 distinct CDR3 sequences; approximately 25% are singletons. Separately, the same data were catalogued under a study of T cells of mothers and their children.

The sequenced material came from blood. The receptors derive from a girl aged 2 to 10 in good health.

V gene TRBV12-3 or TRBV12-4 combines with J gene TRBJ2-2; 7 bases match TRBD1. V trimming: 7 bases; J trimming: 0 bases; junction bases outside the gene matches: 5. The CDR3 contains 15 residues. The CDR3 DNA is TGTGCCAGCAAGACCGGGACAGCGAACACCGGGGAGCTGTTTTTT. Its translation is CASKTGTANTGELFF.

Points on this clonotype: Given the absence of the conserved phenylalanine or tryptophan at the CDR3 end, a read error is likely. CDR3 in DNA: TGCGCCAGCAGCTTGCGGGAGCTACCCAAAAACATTCAGTACCTC. Protein product: CASSLRELPKNIQYL. This chain uses TRBV5-1 with TRBJ2-4, with D possibly being TRBD2 (6 bases). CDR3 length: 15 amino acids. Trimming removed 1 base from V and 2 bases from J, with 10 bases in between. In germline, CDR1 is SGHRS, CDR2 YFSETQ.

This clonotype was counted a few times. The chain employs TRBV28 and TRBJ2-7; 7 bases are shared with TRBD2. The germline V gene encodes CDR1 MDHEN and CDR2 SYDVKM. V trimming: 7 bases; J trimming: 2 bases; junction bases outside the gene matches: 8. CDR3 length: 14 residues. CDR3 nucleotide sequence: TGTGCCAGCAACCGAGCGGGAACAACCTACGAGCAGTACTTC. Encoded protein: CASNRAGTTYEQYF.

This clonotype has more than one count but fewer than ten. The CDR3 does not end in the conserved phenylalanine or tryptophan, so this is likely a read error. The rearrangement uses TRBV6-2 or TRBV6-3 and TRBJ2-7; the D gene is possibly TRBD2 (5 bases). V was shortened by 6 bases and J by 3 bases, with 15 bases between the two germline ends. Germline CDR1 and CDR2: MNHEY and SVGEGT. The CDR3 sequence is 14 residues long. DNA of the CDR3: TGTGCCAGCAGCACCGGGCGCGAGGGCTACGAGCAGTACCTC. Translating gives CASSTGREGYEQYL.

This clonotype was counted a few times. This chain connects TRBV19 to TRBJ2-5; D gene uncertain. CDR1 and CDR2 (germline): LNHDA, SQIVND (reference sequence). The CDR3 extends over 13 amino acids. V lost 5 bases to trimming and J lost 5 bases, with 12 bases between them. In DNA form, the CDR3 reads TGTGCCAGTAGTCGGACCAGTGATGAGACCCAGTACTTC. It encodes CASSRTSDETQYF. Supplemented by reference TRBV19 and TRBJ2-5, the full variable domain reads DGGITQSPKYLFRKEGQNVTLSCEQNLNHDAMYWYRQDPGQGLRLIYYSQIVNDFQKGDIAEGYSVSREKKESFPLTVTSAQKNPTAFYLCASSRTSDETQYFGPGTRLLVL.

The chain has TRBV10-3 and TRBJ1-2, with 10 positions matching TRBD1. Germline CDR1 and CDR2: ENHRY and SYGVKD. CDR3 length equals 18 residues. V gave up 6 bases and J gave up 3 bases; unmatched junction bases: 16. CDR3 protein: CAISAGTGASRPDYGYTF. The CDR3 DNA sequence: TGTGCCATCAGCGCCGGGACAGGGGCCTCGCGTCCTGACTATGGCTACACCTTC.